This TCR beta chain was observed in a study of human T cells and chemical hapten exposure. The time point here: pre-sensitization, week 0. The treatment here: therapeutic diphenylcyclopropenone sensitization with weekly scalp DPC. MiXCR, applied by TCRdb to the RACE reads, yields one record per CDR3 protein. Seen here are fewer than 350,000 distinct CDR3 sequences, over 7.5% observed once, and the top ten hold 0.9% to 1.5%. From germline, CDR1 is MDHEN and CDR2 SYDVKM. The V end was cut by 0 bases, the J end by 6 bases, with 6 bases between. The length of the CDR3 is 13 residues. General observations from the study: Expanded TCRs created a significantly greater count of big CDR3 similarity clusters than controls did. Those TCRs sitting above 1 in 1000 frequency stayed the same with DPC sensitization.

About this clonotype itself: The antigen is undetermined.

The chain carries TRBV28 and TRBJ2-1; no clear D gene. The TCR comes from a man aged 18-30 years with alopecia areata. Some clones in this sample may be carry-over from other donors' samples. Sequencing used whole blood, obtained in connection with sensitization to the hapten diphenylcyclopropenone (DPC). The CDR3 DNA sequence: TGTGCCAGCAGTTTATGGCCTAGCAATGAGCAGTTCTTC. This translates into CASSLWPSNEQFF.